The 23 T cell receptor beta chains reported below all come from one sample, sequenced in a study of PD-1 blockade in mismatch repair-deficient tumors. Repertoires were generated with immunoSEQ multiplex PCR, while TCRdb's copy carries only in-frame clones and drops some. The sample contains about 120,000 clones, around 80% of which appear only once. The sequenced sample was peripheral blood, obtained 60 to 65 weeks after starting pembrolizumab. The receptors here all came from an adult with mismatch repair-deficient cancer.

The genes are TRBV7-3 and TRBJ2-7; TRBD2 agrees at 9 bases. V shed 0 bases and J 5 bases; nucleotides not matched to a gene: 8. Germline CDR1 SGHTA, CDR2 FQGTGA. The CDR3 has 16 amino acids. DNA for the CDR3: TGTGCCAGCAGCTTAACTAGCGGGAGACCATCCCACGAGCAGTACTTC. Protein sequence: CASSLTSGRPSHEQYF.

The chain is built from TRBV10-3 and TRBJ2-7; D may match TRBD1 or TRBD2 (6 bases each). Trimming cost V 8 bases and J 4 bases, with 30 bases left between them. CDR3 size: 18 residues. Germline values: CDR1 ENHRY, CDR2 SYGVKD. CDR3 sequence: CAIGPLGTPGAVAYEQYF. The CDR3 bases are TGTGCCATCGGACCCCTGGGGACCCCGGGGGCCGTGGCGTACGAGCAGTACTTC.

CDR3 sequence: CASSSSGGANNEQFF. CDR3 coding DNA: TGTGCCAGCAGCTCTAGCGGGGGGGCGAACAATGAGCAGTTCTTC. This sequence joins TRBV7-6 and TRBJ2-1; 12 bases match TRBD2. J was trimmed by 5 bases and V by 4 bases; bases with no gene match: 3. The V gene's germline CDR1 is SGHVS and CDR2 FNYEAQ. CDR3 size: 15 residues.

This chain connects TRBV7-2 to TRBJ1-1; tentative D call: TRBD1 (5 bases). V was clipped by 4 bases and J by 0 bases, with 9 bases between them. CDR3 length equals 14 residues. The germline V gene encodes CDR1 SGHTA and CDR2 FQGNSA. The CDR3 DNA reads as TGTGCCAGCAGCTGGGGACGTATGAACACTGAAGCTTTCTTT. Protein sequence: CASSWGRMNTEAFF.

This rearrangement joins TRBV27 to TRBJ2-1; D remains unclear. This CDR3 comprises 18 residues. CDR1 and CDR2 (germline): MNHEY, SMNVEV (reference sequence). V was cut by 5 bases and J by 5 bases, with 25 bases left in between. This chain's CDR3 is CASSPNQVRISRDNEQFF. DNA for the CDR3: TGTGCCAGCAGTCCAAACCAGGTCCGCATCTCTCGGGACAATGAGCAGTTCTTC.

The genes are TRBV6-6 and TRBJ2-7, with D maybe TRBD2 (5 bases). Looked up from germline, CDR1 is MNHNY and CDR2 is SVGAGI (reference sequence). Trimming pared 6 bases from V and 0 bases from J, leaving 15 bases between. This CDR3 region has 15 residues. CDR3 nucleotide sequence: TGTGCCAGCAGCCTGGACTCCCCACTCTCCTACGAGCAGTACTTC. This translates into CASSLDSPLSYEQYF.

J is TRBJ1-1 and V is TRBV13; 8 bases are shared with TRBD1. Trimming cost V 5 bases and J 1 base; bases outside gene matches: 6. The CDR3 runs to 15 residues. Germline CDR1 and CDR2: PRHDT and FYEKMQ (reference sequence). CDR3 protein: CASSPRGRGNTEAFF. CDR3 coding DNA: TGTGCCAGCAGCCCCAGGGGGCGGGGGAACACTGAAGCTTTCTTT.

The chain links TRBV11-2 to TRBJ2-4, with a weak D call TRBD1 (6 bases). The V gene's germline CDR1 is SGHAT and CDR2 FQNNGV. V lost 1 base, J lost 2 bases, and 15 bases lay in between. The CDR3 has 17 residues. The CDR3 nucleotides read TGTGCCAGCAGCTTAGTAGTTGGCAGGGGATCCAAAAACATTCAGTACTTC. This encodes CASSLVVGRGSKNIQYF. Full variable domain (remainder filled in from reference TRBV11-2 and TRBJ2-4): EAGVAQSPRYKIIEKRQSVAFWCNPISGHATLYWYQQILGQGPKLLIQFQNNGVVDDSQLPKDRFSAERLKGVDSTLKIQPAKLEDSAVYLCASSLVVGRGSKNIQYFGAGTRLSVL.

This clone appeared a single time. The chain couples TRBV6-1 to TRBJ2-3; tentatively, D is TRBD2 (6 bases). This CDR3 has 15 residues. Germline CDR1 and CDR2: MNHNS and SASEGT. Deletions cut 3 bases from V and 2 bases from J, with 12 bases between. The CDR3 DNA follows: TGTGCCAGCAGTGACCCGGGACTGTACACAGATACGCAGTATTTT. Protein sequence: CASSDPGLYTDTQYF.

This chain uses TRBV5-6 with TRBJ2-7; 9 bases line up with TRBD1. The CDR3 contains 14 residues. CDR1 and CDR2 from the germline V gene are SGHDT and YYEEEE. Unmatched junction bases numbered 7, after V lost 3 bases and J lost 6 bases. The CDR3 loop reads CASSSGQGILEQYF. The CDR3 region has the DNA TGTGCCAGCAGCTCTGGACAGGGGATTCTCGAGCAGTACTTC.

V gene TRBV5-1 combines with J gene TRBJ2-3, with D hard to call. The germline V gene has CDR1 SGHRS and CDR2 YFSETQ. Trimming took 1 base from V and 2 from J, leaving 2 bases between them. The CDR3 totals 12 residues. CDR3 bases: TGCGCCAGCAGCTTGAACACAGATACGCAGTATTTT. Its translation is CASSLNTDTQYF.

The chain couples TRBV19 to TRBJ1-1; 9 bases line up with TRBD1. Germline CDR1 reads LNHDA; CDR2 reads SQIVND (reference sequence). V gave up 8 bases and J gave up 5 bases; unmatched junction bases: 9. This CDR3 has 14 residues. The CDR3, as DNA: TGTGCCAGTGTTACGCAGACAGGGGGGACTGAAGCTTTCTTT. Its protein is CASVTQTGGTEAFF.

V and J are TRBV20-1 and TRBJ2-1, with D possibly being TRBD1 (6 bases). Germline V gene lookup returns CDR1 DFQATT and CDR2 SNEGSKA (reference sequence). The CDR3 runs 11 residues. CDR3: CTTGIYNEQFF. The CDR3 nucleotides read TGCACCACAGGGATTTACAATGAGCAGTTCTTC.

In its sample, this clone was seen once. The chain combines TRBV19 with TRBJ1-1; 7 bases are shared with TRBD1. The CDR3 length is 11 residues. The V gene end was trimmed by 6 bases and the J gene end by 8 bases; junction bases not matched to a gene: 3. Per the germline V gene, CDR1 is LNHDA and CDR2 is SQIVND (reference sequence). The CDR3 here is CASRPTGEAFF. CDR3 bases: TGTGCCAGTAGACCGACAGGGGAAGCTTTCTTT. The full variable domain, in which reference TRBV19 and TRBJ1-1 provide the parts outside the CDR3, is DGGITQSPKYLFRKEGQNVTLSCEQNLNHDAMYWYRQDPGQGLRLIYYSQIVNDFQKGDIAEGYSVSREKKESFPLTVTSAQKNPTAFYLCASRPTGEAFFGQGTRLTVV.

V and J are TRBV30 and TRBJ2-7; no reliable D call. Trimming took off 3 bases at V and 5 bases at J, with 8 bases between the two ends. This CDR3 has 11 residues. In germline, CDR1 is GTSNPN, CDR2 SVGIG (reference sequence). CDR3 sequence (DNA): TGTGCCTGGAGCCCAGAGAACGAGCAGTACTTC. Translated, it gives CAWSPENEQYF.

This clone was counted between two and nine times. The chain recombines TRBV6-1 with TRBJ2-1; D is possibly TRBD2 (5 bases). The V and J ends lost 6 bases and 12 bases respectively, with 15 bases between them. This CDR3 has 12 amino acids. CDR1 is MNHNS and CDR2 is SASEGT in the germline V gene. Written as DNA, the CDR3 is TGTGCCAGCAGCCCCGTGAGGGCGGGGCAGTTCTTC. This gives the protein CASSPVRAGQFF.

The CDR3 loop reads CASVPDQKSSYEQYF. The CDR3 DNA is TGTGCTAGTGTCCCCGACCAGAAGAGCTCCTACGAGCAGTACTTC. The chain carries TRBV12-5 and TRBJ2-7; D is unresolved. The CDR3 is 15 amino acids. Germline V gene data show CDR1 as LGHNT and CDR2 as FRNRAP. Between the trimmed V and J ends, which lost 7 bases and 0 bases, there was a span of 16 bases.

The chain's CDR3 is CAWARKPITDTQYF. CDR3 sequence (DNA): TGTGCCTGGGCCCGGAAGCCAATCACAGATACGCAGTATTTT. The rearrangement joins TRBV30 to TRBJ2-3; D is ambiguous. V lost 5 bases and J 2 bases, leaving 14 bases between the germline ends. The CDR3 length is 14 residues. Germline V gene sequence: CDR1 GTSNPN, CDR2 SVGIG (reference sequence).

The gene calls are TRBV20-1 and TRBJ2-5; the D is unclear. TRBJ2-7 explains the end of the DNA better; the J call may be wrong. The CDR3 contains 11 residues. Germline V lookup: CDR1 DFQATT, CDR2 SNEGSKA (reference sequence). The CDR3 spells CSARDLTEQYF. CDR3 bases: TGCAGTGCTAGAGATCTAACCGAGCAGTACTTC.

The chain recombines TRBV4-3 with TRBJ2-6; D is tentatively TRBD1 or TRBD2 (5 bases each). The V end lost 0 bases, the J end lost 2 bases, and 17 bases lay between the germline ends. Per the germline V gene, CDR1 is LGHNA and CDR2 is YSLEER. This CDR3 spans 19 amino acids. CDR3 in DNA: TGCGCCAGCAGCCAAGACCCTTACGGGACGTCGGCTGGGGCCAACGTCCTGACTTTC. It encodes CASSQDPYGTSAGANVLTF.

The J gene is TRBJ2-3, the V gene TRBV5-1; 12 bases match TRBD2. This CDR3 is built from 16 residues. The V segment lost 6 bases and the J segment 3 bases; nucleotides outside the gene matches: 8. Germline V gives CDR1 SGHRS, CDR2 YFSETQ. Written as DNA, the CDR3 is TGCGCCAGCACCTCTAGCGGGAGGGCGGGAACAGATACGCAGTATTTT. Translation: CASTSSGRAGTDTQYF.

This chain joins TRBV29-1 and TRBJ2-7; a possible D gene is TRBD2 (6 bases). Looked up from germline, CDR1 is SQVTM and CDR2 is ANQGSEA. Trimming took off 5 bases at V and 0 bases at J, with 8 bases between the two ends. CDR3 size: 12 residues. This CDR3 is CSVSSDSYEQYF. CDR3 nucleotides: TGCAGCGTTTCTAGCGACTCCTACGAGCAGTACTTC.

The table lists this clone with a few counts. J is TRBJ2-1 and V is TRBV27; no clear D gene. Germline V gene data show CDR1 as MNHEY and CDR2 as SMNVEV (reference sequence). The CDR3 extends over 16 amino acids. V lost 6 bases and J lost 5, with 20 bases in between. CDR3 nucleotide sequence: TGTGCCAGCAGCCCCATTTTTACCGGTACCAACAATGAGCAGTTCTTC. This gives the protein CASSPIFTGTNNEQFF.